One and the same sample provided the 11 T cell receptor beta chains below, sequenced in a study of beta chain features in type 1 diabetes. The study, taken as a whole, reports: Type 1 diabetes patients had moderately but significantly shorter TCRB CDR3s in all four CD4+ subsets.

No antigen has been assigned to these receptors. The whole isolated RNA underwent reverse transcription, so sequencing captured expressed TCRB transcripts. Sequencing used immunoSEQ multiplex PCR; TCRdb keeps in-frame clones, though not all of them. Of roughly 230,000 clones listed, about 11% were seen once; the top ten hold roughly 0.017%. Sequenced sample: naive CD4+ T cells from blood. The receptors here all came from a man under 40 with type 1 diabetes.

This clone appeared a few times. The rearrangement links TRBV28 to TRBJ2-2; a possible D gene is TRBD2 (6 bases). V was cut by 6 bases and J by 5 bases, with 19 bases left in between. Germline CDR1 and CDR2: MDHEN and SYDVKM. The CDR3 is 16 residues long. As DNA, the CDR3 is TGTGCCAGCAGACTCCCCGGGACTGGGAAAACCGGGGAGCTGTTTTTT. Translating gives CASRLPGTGKTGELFF. Complete variable domain (other parts from reference TRBV28 and TRBJ2-2): DVKVTQSSRYLVKRTGEKVFLECVQDMDHENMFWYRQDPGLGLRLIYFSYDVKMKEKGDIPEGYSVSREKKERFSLILESASTNQTSMYLCASRLPGTGKTGELFFGEGSRLTVL.

The J gene is TRBJ2-5, the V gene TRBV7-2; 11 bases align to TRBD2. V shed 1 base and J 5 bases; nucleotides not matched to a gene: 6. Germline loops: CDR1 SGHTA, CDR2 FQGNSA. CDR3 length: 16 residues. The CDR3 sequence is CASSLVAGGARETQYF. CDR3 bases: TGTGCCAGCAGCTTAGTAGCGGGGGGGGCGAGGGAGACCCAGTACTTC.

There are a few counts of this clone. This chain joins TRBV18 and TRBJ1-4, with D maybe TRBD1 (6 bases). Germline lookup yields CDR1 KGHSH and CDR2 LQKENI. The V and J ends lost 3 bases and 10 bases respectively, with 18 bases between them. This CDR3 is built from 15 residues. The CDR3 DNA reads TGTGCCAGCTCACCTACTGGACAGATAGGTGGAAAACTGTTTTTT. As protein: CASSPTGQIGGKLFF.

This clone turned up a few times. The V call is TRBV6-6, the J call TRBJ2-7; unclear D gene. Per germline, CDR1 MNHNY and CDR2 SVGAGI (reference sequence). This CDR3 is built from 14 residues. The V and J ends lost 0 bases and 4 bases respectively, with 10 bases between them. The CDR3 DNA is TGTGCCAGCAGTTACTCAGGCAGCGAGTACGAGCAGTACTTC. Amino acids: CASSYSGSEYEQYF.

In this sample, this clone turned up a few times. The rearrangement uses TRBV6-5 and TRBJ2-1; D call uncertain. Germline V gives CDR1 MNHEY, CDR2 SVGAGI. The CDR3 sequence is 15 residues long. The V gene lost 0 bases and the J gene lost 7 bases, with 13 bases spanning the gap. This CDR3 reads CASSYSSNSRNEQFF. For the CDR3, the DNA is TGTGCCAGCAGTTACTCTTCCAATAGTCGTAATGAGCAGTTCTTC.

This clone has more than one count but fewer than ten. V and J are TRBV19 and TRBJ2-1; 7 nucleotides agree with TRBD2. The junction had 12 bases not matched to a gene; V was cut back by 6 bases and J by 10 bases. The V gene's germline CDR1 is LNHDA and CDR2 SQIVND (reference sequence). The CDR3 length is 14 residues. CDR3 sequence: CASSHGASGREQFF. In nucleotides, the CDR3 is TGTGCCAGTAGCCACGGGGCTAGCGGTCGGGAGCAGTTCTTC.

The gene calls are TRBV4-1 and TRBJ2-3; 10 bases are shared with TRBD1. Germline V gene data show CDR1 as MGHRA and CDR2 as YSYEKL. The CDR3 loop spans 15 amino acids. V dropped 3 bases and J dropped 5; count of bases not matched to a gene: 5. CDR3 protein: CASSQAGTGVDTQYF. In nucleotides, the CDR3 is TGCGCCAGCAGCCAGGCCGGGACAGGGGTAGATACGCAGTATTTT.

The chain is built from TRBV6-4 and TRBJ2-5, with 9 bases matching TRBD2. J was trimmed by 2 bases and V by 5 bases; bases with no gene match: 6. The CDR3 loop spans 15 amino acids. CDR1 MRHNA and CDR2 SNTAGT come from the germline V gene. CDR3 DNA: TGTGCCAGCAGTCGTACTAGCGGGCCTCAAGAGACCCAGTACTTC. Amino acids: CASSRTSGPQETQYF.

This clone has just a few counts. V usage is TRBV19 and J usage is TRBJ1-2, with 11 bases fitting TRBD1. CDR3 size: 17 residues. With V trimmed by 5 bases and J by 8 bases, 16 bases remained unmatched. Germline V gene lookup returns CDR1 LNHDA and CDR2 SQIVND (reference sequence). The CDR3 nucleotides read TGTGCCAGTAGTGCCCGAGGATTTGGACAGGGGGCGATCGGCTACACCTTC. It translates to CASSARGFGQGAIGYTF. The full variable domain, rest sourced from reference TRBV19 and TRBJ1-2, is DGGITQSPKYLFRKEGQNVTLSCEQNLNHDAMYWYRQDPGQGLRLIYYSQIVNDFQKGDIAEGYSVSREKKESFPLTVTSAQKNPTAFYLCASSARGFGQGAIGYTFGSGTRLTVV.

Written as DNA, the CDR3 is TGCGCCAGCAGCTTGGACGGACTAGGAGTCAACACCGGGGAGCTGTTTTTT. It yields the protein CASSLDGLGVNTGELFF. The V and J genes are TRBV5-1 and TRBJ2-2, with TRBD2 matching 7 bases. Looked up from germline, CDR1 is SGHRS and CDR2 is YFSETQ. This CDR3 comprises 17 residues. V shed 0 bases, J shed 2 bases, and the junction held 7 bases outside the gene matches.

V usage is TRBV9 and J usage is TRBJ2-1; 9 nucleotides agree with TRBD2. The CDR3 spans 17 residues. With 3 bases clipped from V and 4 bases from J, the junction kept 11 bases outside the gene matches. Per the germline V gene, CDR1 is SGDLS and CDR2 is YYNGEE. In nucleotides, the CDR3 is TGTGCCAGCAGCGAGCGGGGGGCCACAAACCGTTACAATGAGCAGTTCTTC. Protein product: CASSERGATNRYNEQFF.